This is a list of T cell receptor beta chains from one sample in a study of monozygotic twins with inflammatory bowel disease. TCRdb processed the 5' RACE reads again and assigns one entry to each CDR3 protein, with no DNA. This sample contains about 330,000 distinct CDR3 sequences. Sequenced input: blood. These receptors were collected from a human donor with ulcerative colitis or Crohn's disease, or a healthy co-twin of an affected twin (not recorded which). CDR3s include the opening cysteine and the closing phenylalanine or tryptophan.

CDR3 length | J gene | V gene | CDR3 protein
14 | TRBJ2-2 | TRBV30 | CAWSVFGYTGELFF
17 | TRBJ2-1 | TRBV6-5 | CASSYIMGRRPSDEQFF
12 | TRBJ2-7 | TRBV28 | CASSLKSYEQYF
15 | TRBJ1-5 | TRBV5-5 | CASTPNGQNNQPQHF
17 | TRBJ1-6 | TRBV7-9 | CASSPSRQGSLLSPLHF
16 | TRBJ2-2 | TRBV10-1 | CASKGIGRPNTGELFF
15 | TRBJ2-2 | TRBV11-2 | CASSLGTVVPGELFF
15 | TRBJ2-4 | TRBV3-1 | CASSQPTGGRYIQYF
16 | TRBJ2-3 | TRBV29-1 | CSVEGAGLAGLDTQYF
11 | TRBJ2-1 | TRBV11-2 | CASSLAGTLFF
14 | TRBJ2-7 | TRBV28 | CASSSGLAVNEQYF
15 | TRBJ1-2 | TRBV19 | CASSIGGPATYGYTF
14 | TRBJ2-3 | TRBV28 | CASGSSGRGDTQYF
14 | TRBJ2-3 | TRBV3-1 | CASSHGASTDTQYF
14 | TRBJ2-1 | TRBV5-4 | CASSLIGSYNEQFF
14 | TRBJ2-2 | TRBV29-1 | CSVELTLNTGELFF
19 | TRBJ1-5 | TRBV15 | CATSRYRDRGKSSNQPQHF
14 | TRBJ1-2 | TRBV29-1 | CSVRPGGVVYGYTF
13 | TRBJ1-1 | TRBV18 | CASSLDRGAEAFF
14 | TRBJ2-1 | TRBV15 | CATGRGGSYNEQFF
13 | TRBJ2-3 | TRBV5-1 | CASSSLPTDTQYF
16 | TRBJ2-1 | TRBV19 | CASSIGPTSAYNEQFF
13 | TRBJ2-5 | TRBV6-6 | CASSYVGQETQYF
15 | TRBJ2-7 | TRBV5-1 | CASSRGQGHLVEQYF
15 | TRBJ1-1 | TRBV5-1 | CASSQGQGVVTEAFF
17 | TRBJ2-1 | TRBV5-1 | CASSLDLLAGVYNEQFF
14 | TRBJ2-2 | TRBV20-1 | CSARVGGSTGELFF
16 | TRBJ2-2 | TRBV7-3 | CASSSGTGGFTGELFF
14 | TRBJ1-3 | TRBV7-2 | CASSPTGSGNTIYF
14 | TRBJ2-2 | TRBV5-1 | CASSLPGFAGELFF
15 | TRBJ1-6 | TRBV30 | CAWSDGFSYNSPLHF
15 | TRBJ2-2 | TRBV5-4 | CASSLGQKNTGELFF
16 | TRBJ2-5 | TRBV4-3 | CASSQDTIGYQETQYF
15 | TRBJ1-6 | TRBV7-9 | CASSFSGTDNSPLHF
16 | TRBJ2-2 | TRBV24-1 | CATSDGVAGLAGELFF
16 | TRBJ1-3 | TRBV12-3/TRBV12-4 | CASSLKWAEPGNTIYF
15 | TRBJ2-2 | TRBV7-2 | CASSLIKGTTGELFF